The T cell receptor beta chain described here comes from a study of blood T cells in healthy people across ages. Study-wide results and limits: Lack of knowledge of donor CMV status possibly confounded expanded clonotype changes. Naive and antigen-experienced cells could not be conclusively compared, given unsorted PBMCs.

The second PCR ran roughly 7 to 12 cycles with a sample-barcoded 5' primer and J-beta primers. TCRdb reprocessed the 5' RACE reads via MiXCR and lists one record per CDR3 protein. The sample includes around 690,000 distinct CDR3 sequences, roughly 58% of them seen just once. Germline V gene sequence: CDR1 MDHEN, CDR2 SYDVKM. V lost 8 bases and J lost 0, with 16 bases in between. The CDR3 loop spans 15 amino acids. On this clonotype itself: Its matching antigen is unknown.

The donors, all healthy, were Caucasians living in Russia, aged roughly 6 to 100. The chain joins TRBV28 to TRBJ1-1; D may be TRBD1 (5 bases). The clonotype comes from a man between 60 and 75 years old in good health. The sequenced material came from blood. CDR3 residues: CASSSDGGLNTEAFF. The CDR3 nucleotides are TGTGCCAGCTCAAGTGACGGGGGGTTGAACACTGAAGCTTTCTTT. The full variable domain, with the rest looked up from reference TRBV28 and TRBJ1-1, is DVKVTQSSRYLVKRTGEKVFLECVQDMDHENMFWYRQDPGLGLRLIYFSYDVKMKEKGDIPEGYSVSREKKERFSLILESASTNQTSMYLCASSSDGGLNTEAFFGQGTRLTVV.